This T cell receptor beta chain comes out of a study of shared clonotypes between healthy human individuals. TCRdb's table, derived via immunoSEQ multiplex PCR, lists solely in-frame clones and lacks some. The data contain about 1 million clones, around 74% of them singletons. For this clone: What it binds is unknown.

The V end was cut by 0 bases, the J end by 4 bases, with 10 bases between. This CDR3 has 14 residues. Germline CDR1 SGHDT, CDR2 YYEEEE. Study-wide results and caveats: Larger estimated richness was generally seen in naive subsets than in memory subsets.

Sequencing was done on a sample of memory CD4+ T cells sorted from blood. Subset meaning: CD45RA-negative fraction. The receptor was isolated from a man in his late teens or twenties in good health. The chain carries TRBV5-6 and TRBJ2-5; no definite D call. For the CDR3, the DNA is TGTGCCAGCAGCTTGGTCAGGAAAGGAGAGACCCAGTACTTC. It yields the protein CASSLVRKGETQYF.